The 10 T cell receptor beta chains below all came from one sample that was sequenced in a study of prognosis after radiotherapy for stage I lung cancer. From genomic DNA, two-round multiplex PCR was used to amplify TCR beta CDR3. Amplification during the initial PCR round employed primers specific to each TRBV and TRBJ gene. One entry per CDR3 protein, called by TCRdb with MiXCR from the multiplex PCR reads. Among around 20,000 distinct CDR3 sequences listed, around 50% were seen once. The sequencing used PBMCs, collected before or after stereotactic body radiation therapy (not recorded which). The source is a donor older than 45 with non-small cell lung cancer.

Comments on this clonotype: At one of its ends the junction is not consistent with the germline gene, which may arise from a read error. This sequence joins TRBV12-3 or TRBV12-4 and TRBJ1-1; D is undetermined. The CDR3 runs to 14 residues. The CDR3 reads CASIGIFVEYDQYF. The CDR3 nucleotides read TGTGCCAGCATCGGGATATTCGTTGAATACGATCAGTACTTT.

This clonotype qualifies as medium-sized. The rearrangement joins TRBV2 to TRBJ2-3; D is unresolved. CDR3 size: 12 residues. Germline assignment: CDR1 SNHLY and CDR2 FYNNEI. V was trimmed by 0 bases and J by 7 bases, leaving 5 bases between them. The CDR3 sequence: CASSEATYTQYF. CDR3 nucleotides: TGTGCCAGCAGTGAAGCGACGTATACGCAGTATTTT.

This clonotype was seen at least ten times. The V call is TRBV5-4, the J call TRBJ1-4; no clear D. The V and J ends lost 0 bases and 8 bases respectively, with 11 bases between them. The CDR3 spans 14 residues. Germline V gene lookup returns CDR1 SGHNT and CDR2 YYREEE (reference sequence). The CDR3 spells CASSLEGRGEKLFF. The CDR3 DNA follows: TGTGCCAGCAGCTTGGAAGGGCGCGGAGAAAAACTGTTTTTT.

This chain connects TRBV7-2 to TRBJ2-2, with TRBD2 identical over 7 bases. Trimming at V came to 0 bases and at J to 5 bases, leaving 6 bases not matched to a gene. CDR1 is SGHTA and CDR2 is FQGNSA in the germline V gene. The CDR3 is 16 amino acids. CDR3 residues: CASSLAGGSWTGELFF. The CDR3 region has the DNA TGTGCCAGCAGCTTAGCGGGCGGGAGTTGGACCGGGGAGCTGTTTTTT.

The CDR3 reads CASSVAGTSTTGELFF. CDR3 nucleotides: TGTGCCAGCAGCGTAGCCGGGACTAGCACCACCGGGGAGCTGTTTTTT. The chain uses TRBV9 and TRBJ2-2; 9 bases align to TRBD2. Germline CDR1 is SGDLS and CDR2 is YYNGEE. The V gene end was trimmed by 0 bases and the J gene end by 4 bases; junction bases not matched to a gene: 4. CDR3 length equals 16 residues.

This clonotype was recorded once. J is TRBJ1-1 and V is TRBV12-3 or TRBV12-4; possible D gene TRBD1, 5 bases. The CDR3 loop spans 13 amino acids. Trimming took off 7 bases at V and 3 bases at J, with 12 bases between the two ends. CDR3 in amino acids: CASITQGYTEAFF. The DNA of the CDR3 is TGTGCCAGCATCACCCAGGGTTACACTGAAGCTTTCTTT.

Sample share makes this clonotype medium-sized (0.01 to 0.1%). The rearrangement links TRBV6-5 to TRBJ2-7, with 11 positions matching TRBD2. The germline CDR1 and CDR2 sequences are MNHEY and SVGAGI. The CDR3 covers 17 residues. J gave up 2 bases and V 0 bases, and 6 bases lay outside the gene matches. CDR3 in amino acids: CASSYSNLLAGAYEQYF. The CDR3 coding sequence is TGTGCCAGCAGTTACTCAAATCTACTAGCGGGGGCCTACGAGCAGTACTTC.

The rearrangement links TRBV28 to TRBJ2-5; D possibly corresponds to TRBD1 (5 bases). The CDR3 runs to 14 residues. Germline values: CDR1 MDHEN, CDR2 SYDVKM. Trimming left V 7 bases short and J 6 bases short, with 18 bases between. CDR3 region: CASTHGAQQKTQYF. For the CDR3, the DNA is TGTGCCAGCACGCATGGGGCCCAGCAAAAGACCCAGTACTTC.

V gene TRBV12-3 or TRBV12-4 combines with J gene TRBJ1-2; TRBD1 is a possible D gene (6 bases). The germline V and J ends were trimmed by 5 bases and 4 bases, with 8 bases remaining between them. CDR3 size: 12 residues. The DNA of the CDR3 is TGTGCCAGCAGTACAGGGTTCTATGGCTACACCTTC. It is translated as CASSTGFYGYTF.

This clonotype is categorized as medium-sized. Here the CDR3 DNA reads TGTGCCAGCAGTGAACGGCTTTCCTACGAGCAGTACTTC. This encodes CASSERLSYEQYF. The rearrangement uses TRBV6-1 and TRBJ2-7, with D unresolved. V dropped 2 bases and J dropped 1 base, with 6 bases sitting between them. CDR1 is MNHNS, CDR2 SASEGT, per germline. This CDR3 has 13 residues.